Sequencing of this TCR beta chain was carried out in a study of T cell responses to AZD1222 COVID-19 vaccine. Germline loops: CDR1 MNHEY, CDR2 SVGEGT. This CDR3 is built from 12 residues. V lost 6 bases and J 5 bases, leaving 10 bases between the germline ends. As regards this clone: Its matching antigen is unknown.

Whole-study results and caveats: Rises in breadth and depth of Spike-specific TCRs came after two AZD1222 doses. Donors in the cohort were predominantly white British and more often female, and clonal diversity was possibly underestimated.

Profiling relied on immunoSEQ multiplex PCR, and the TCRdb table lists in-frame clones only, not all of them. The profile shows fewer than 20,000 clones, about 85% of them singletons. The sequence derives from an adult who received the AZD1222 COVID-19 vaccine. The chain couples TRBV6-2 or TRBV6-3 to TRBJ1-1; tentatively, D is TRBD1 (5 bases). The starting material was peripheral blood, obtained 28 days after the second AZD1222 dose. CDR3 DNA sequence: TGTGCCAGCAGCCAGGGTAGGACTGAAGCTTTCTTT. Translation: CASSQGRTEAFF.